The rows below give T cell receptor beta chains drawn from one sample of a study of identical twins. TCRdb recomputed calls from the 5' RACE reads with MiXCR, one row per CDR3 protein. The sample lists more than 600,000 distinct CDR3 sequences, over 15% seen once, with around 14% in the top ten. These records were also assigned to another study, of T cells expressing NK-cell markers.

Input material: PBMCs. These receptor sequences come from a woman aged 18 to 35 in good health. Both conserved end residues are part of each CDR3. D genes are given only for firm matches. Size values are once, few and many counts, or a class for expanded clones, and some rows have none.

J | size | V | D | CDR3 | DNA
TRBJ1-6 | - | TRBV25-1 | - | CASSELGRNSPLHF | TGTGCCAGCAGTGAACTGGGTAGGAATTCACCCCTCCACTTT
TRBJ2-4 | few | TRBV7-2 | TRBD2 | CASSFRSGGNIQYF | TGTGCCAGCAGCTTTAGGAGCGGGGGAAACATTCAGTACTTC
TRBJ1-2 | - | TRBV6-1 | - | CASSARGVGYGYTF | TGTGCCAGCAGTGCCCGGGGTGTAGGGTATGGCTACACCTTC
TRBJ1-2 | few | TRBV3-1 | - | CASSQVMGGYTF | TGTGCCAGCAGCCAAGTTATGGGTGGCTACACCTTC
TRBJ2-1 | few | TRBV3-1 | - | CASSNTYNEQFF | TGTGCCAGCAGCAATACCTACAATGAGCAGTTCTTC
TRBJ1-1 | few | TRBV2 | - | CASHRERNTEAFF | TGTGCCAGCCATCGGGAGAGGAACACTGAAGCTTTCTTT
TRBJ1-2 | few | TRBV12-3/TRBV12-4 | TRBD1 | CASSYLQGLGYGYTF | TGTGCCAGCAGTTATTTACAGGGGTTGGGCTATGGCTACACCTTC
TRBJ2-7 | - | TRBV24-1 | - | CATSDEDSPYEQYF | TGTGCCACCAGTGATGAGGACAGTCCCTACGAGCAGTACTTC
TRBJ2-7 | few | TRBV7-9 | - | CASSLPPEQYF | TGTGCCAGCAGCTTACCTCCCGAGCAGTACTTC
TRBJ2-1 | few | TRBV25-1 | TRBD2 | CASSEFASGSHPYNEQFF | TGTGCCAGCAGTGAATTTGCTAGCGGGAGCCACCCCTACAATGAGCAGTTCTTC
TRBJ2-1 | few | TRBV11-2 | - | CASSLGSPWAGGRNNEQFF | TGTGCCAGCAGCTTAGGAAGCCCCTGGGCAGGCGGTAGAAACAATGAGCAGTTCTTC
TRBJ2-3 | - | TRBV20-1 | - | CSARGSGRGSTDTQYF | TGCAGTGCTAGAGGGTCCGGGCGGGGTAGCACAGATACGCAGTATTTT
TRBJ2-2 | - | TRBV2 | - | CASSSSDRWGGELFF | -
TRBJ2-7 | many | TRBV29-1 | TRBD2 | CSVTGGSGEQYF | TGCAGCGTCACGGGGGGTTCCGGTGAGCAGTACTTC
TRBJ1-6 | - | TRBV12-3/TRBV12-4 | TRBD1 | CASRGQAWRSPLHF | TGTGCCAGCCGGGGACAGGCGTGGCGCTCACCCCTCCACTTT
TRBJ2-7 | few | TRBV5-1 | TRBD2 | CASSWTSGRSYEQYF | TGCGCCAGCAGCTGGACTAGCGGGAGATCCTACGAGCAGTACTTC
TRBJ2-5 | - | TRBV27 | TRBD2 | CASSPSGGVGETQYF | TGTGCCAGCAGTCCTTCGGGGGGGGTTGGAGAGACCCAGTACTTC
TRBJ2-5 | once | TRBV5-5 | TRBD2 | CASSFNPSGGTETQYF | TGTGCCAGCAGCTTTAACCCTAGCGGGGGCACAGAGACCCAGTACTTC
TRBJ2-7 | - | TRBV20-1 | TRBD2 | CSAPTSGYEQYF | TGCAGTGCCCCGACTAGCGGCTACGAGCAGTACTTC
TRBJ1-1 | few | TRBV20-1 | - | CSARSPWGNTEAFF | TGCAGTGCTAGGTCCCCGTGGGGGAACACTGAAGCTTTCTTT
TRBJ2-1 | many | TRBV12-3/TRBV12-4 | - | CASSYKGGAGNEQFF | TGTGCCAGCAGTTATAAAGGGGGAGCCGGTAATGAGCAGTTCTTC
TRBJ2-7 | - | TRBV7-8 | - | CASSVLTGTSYEQYF | TGTGCCAGCAGCGTCCTTACCGGGACATCCTACGAGCAGTACTTC
TRBJ2-1 | - | TRBV20-1 | TRBD2 | CSARYGSGVFNEQFF | TGCAGTGCCCGTTACGGTAGCGGGGTGTTCAATGAGCAGTTCTTC
TRBJ2-1 | many | TRBV29-1 | TRBD1 | CSVAFPGQDYNEQFF | TGCAGCGTTGCCTTCCCGGGACAGGATTACAATGAGCAGTTCTTC
TRBJ2-7 | - | TRBV20-1 | - | CSARGGNPVNEQYF | TGCAGTGCTAGAGGGGGCAACCCGGTCAACGAGCAGTACTTC
TRBJ2-1 | - | TRBV3-1 | - | CASSKLLSGGSYNEQFF | TGTGCCAGCTCCAAACTCTTAAGCGGAGGGTCCTACAATGAGCAGTTCTTC
TRBJ2-3 | - | TRBV20-1 | - | CSASGVVDTQYF | TGCAGTGCTAGCGGGGTAGTAGATACGCAGTATTTT
TRBJ1-2 | - | TRBV29-1 | - | CSVEGGSNYGYTF | TGCAGCGTTGAAGGGGGGTCTAACTATGGCTACACCTTC
TRBJ2-7 | - | TRBV4-3 | TRBD2 | CASSQGLDSGKYEQYF | TGCGCCAGCAGCCAAGGGCTGGATAGCGGGAAATACGAGCAGTACTTC
TRBJ2-3 | few | TRBV12-3/TRBV12-4 | - | CASSFRLSRNTQYF | TGTGCCAGCAGTTTTAGGCTCTCGAGGAATACGCAGTATTTT
TRBJ1-1 | - | TRBV20-1 | - | CSAIKTVNTEAFF | TGCAGTGCAATTAAGACGGTGAACACTGAAGCTTTCTTT
TRBJ1-2 | few | TRBV20-1 | - | CSAPDRGFYGYTF | TGCAGTGCCCCGGACAGAGGTTTCTATGGCTACACCTTC
TRBJ2-5 | - | TRBV15 | TRBD1 | CATSLRFQGAETQYF | TGTGCCACCAGCCTGCGGTTCCAGGGGGCAGAGACCCAGTACTTC
TRBJ2-3 | few | TRBV20-1 | TRBD2 | CSATTSGGTDTQYF | TGCAGTGCTACAACTAGCGGGGGCACAGATACGCAGTATTTT
TRBJ2-3 | few | TRBV12-3/TRBV12-4 | - | CASSTAFTDTQYF | TGTGCCAGCAGTACAGCGTTCACAGATACGCAGTATTTT
TRBJ2-1 | few | TRBV9 | - | CASSVDLHNEQFF | TGTGCCAGCAGCGTAGACCTCCACAATGAGCAGTTCTTC
TRBJ2-2 | few | TRBV25-1 | TRBD2 | CASSDPSGRAFSGELFF | TGTGCCAGCAGTGATCCTAGCGGGAGGGCCTTCTCGGGGGAGCTGTTTTTT
TRBJ1-1 | few | TRBV4-3 | - | CASTTALVFNTEAFF | TGCGCCAGCACCACTGCGTTGGTGTTTAACACTGAAGCTTTCTTT
TRBJ2-7 | few | TRBV4-3 | TRBD2 | CASSQDSGRGYEQYF | TGCGCCAGCAGCCAGGATAGCGGGAGGGGTTACGAGCAGTACTTC
TRBJ2-3 | few | TRBV20-1 | - | CSARIGTDTQYF | TGCAGTGCTAGGATCGGCACAGATACGCAGTATTTT
TRBJ2-1 | few | TRBV11-1 | - | CASSPARGQASSYNEQFF | TGTGCCAGCAGCCCCGCAAGGGGTCAGGCCAGCTCCTACAATGAGCAGTTCTTC
TRBJ2-1 | - | TRBV6-5 | - | CASSYSINLAWNEQFF | TGTGCCAGCAGTTACTCGATCAATCTGGCGTGGAATGAGCAGTTCTTC
TRBJ2-7 | - | TRBV24-1 | - | CATSFTEQYF | TGTGCCACCAGCTTTACTGAGCAGTACTTC